Following are 4 T cell receptor beta chains from one sample sequenced in a study of cytomegalovirus exposure and HLA in healthy donors. The PCR had 60 Vbeta and 13 Jbeta primers. The protocol was immunoSEQ multiplex PCR, while the TCRdb copy is restricted to in-frame clones and leaves out a portion. Its table lists under 200,000 clones. Sequencing was carried out using PBMCs. These receptors all stem from a woman in her late teens or twenties in good health and CMV-seropositive.

V usage is TRBV5-1 and J usage is TRBJ1-3; D unclear. The CDR3 loop spans 14 amino acids. V was clipped by 4 bases and J by 0 bases, with 8 bases between them. Germline CDR1 SGHRS, CDR2 YFSETQ. The CDR3 loop is CASSLDTSGNTIYF. DNA of the CDR3: TGCGCCAGCAGCCTCGACACCTCTGGAAACACCATATATTTT.

This chain's CDR3 is CASSSGTGSIGANTGELFF. CDR3 coding DNA: TGTGCCAGCAGCTCCGGGACAGGGTCTATTGGGGCGAACACCGGGGAGCTGTTTTTT. The chain is built from TRBV5-8 and TRBJ2-2, with 9 bases lining up with TRBD1. Germline trimming cut 3 bases from V and 0 bases from J; bases unmatched to any gene: 12. There are 19 residues in the CDR3. The germline CDR1 and CDR2 sequences are SGHTS and YDEGEE.

V and J are TRBV19 and TRBJ1-2; TRBD1 matches at 8 bases. CDR3 length: 15 amino acids. Germline V lookup: CDR1 LNHDA, CDR2 SQIVND (reference sequence). Trimming cost V 6 bases and J 1 base; bases outside gene matches: 7. CDR3 nucleotides: TGTGCCAGTAGGACGGGACAGGCACTTAACTATGGCTACACCTTC. This codes for CASRTGQALNYGYTF.

The V and J genes are TRBV30 and TRBJ2-2, with D perhaps matching TRBD1 (7 bases). Germline V gene sequence: CDR1 GTSNPN, CDR2 SVGIG (reference sequence). The V end lost 5 bases, the J end lost 4 bases, and 17 bases lay between the germline ends. The CDR3 is 15 amino acids. DNA for the CDR3: TGTGCCTGGGACGGAGGGCAGGGGGGCACCGGGGAGCTGTTTTTT. Its protein product is CAWDGGQGGTGELFF.